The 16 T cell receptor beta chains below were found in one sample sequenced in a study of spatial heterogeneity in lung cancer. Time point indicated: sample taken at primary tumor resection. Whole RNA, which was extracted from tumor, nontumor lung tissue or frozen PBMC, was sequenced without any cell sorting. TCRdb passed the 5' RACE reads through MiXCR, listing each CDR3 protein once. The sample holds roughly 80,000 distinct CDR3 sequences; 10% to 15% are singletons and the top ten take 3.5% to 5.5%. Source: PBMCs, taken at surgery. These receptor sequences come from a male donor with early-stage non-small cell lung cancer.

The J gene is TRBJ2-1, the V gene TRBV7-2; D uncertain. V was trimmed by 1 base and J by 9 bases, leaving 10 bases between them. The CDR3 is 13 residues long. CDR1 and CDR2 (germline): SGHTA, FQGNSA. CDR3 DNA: TGTGCCAGCAGCTTAGTGGTGTTAAGTGAGCAGTTCTTC. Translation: CASSLVVLSEQFF.

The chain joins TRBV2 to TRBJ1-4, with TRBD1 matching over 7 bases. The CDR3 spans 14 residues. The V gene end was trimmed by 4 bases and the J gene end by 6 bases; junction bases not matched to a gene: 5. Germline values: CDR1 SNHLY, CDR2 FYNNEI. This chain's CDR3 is CASSVNRGDEKLFF. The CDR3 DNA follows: TGTGCCAGCAGTGTGAACAGGGGAGATGAAAAACTGTTTTTT.

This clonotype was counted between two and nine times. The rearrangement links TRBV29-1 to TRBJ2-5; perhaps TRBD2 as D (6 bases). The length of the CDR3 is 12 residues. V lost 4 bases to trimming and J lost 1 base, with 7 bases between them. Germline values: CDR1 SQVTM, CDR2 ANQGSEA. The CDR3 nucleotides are TGCAGCGTTGGAGCGGGCCAAGAGACCCAGTACTTC. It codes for CSVGAGQETQYF.

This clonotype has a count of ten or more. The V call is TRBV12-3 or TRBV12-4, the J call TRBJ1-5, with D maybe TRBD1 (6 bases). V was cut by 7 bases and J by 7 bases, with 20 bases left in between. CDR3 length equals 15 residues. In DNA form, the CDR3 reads TGTGCCAGCAAGCTCTCGGGGGCGTTATGGCAGCCCCAGCATTTT. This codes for CASKLSGALWQPQHF.

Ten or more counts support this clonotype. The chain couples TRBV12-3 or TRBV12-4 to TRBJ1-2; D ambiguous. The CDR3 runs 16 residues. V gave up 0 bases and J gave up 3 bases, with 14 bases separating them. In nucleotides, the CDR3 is TGTGCCAGCAGTTTAGCGGAAACATTCCAACACTATGGCTACACCTTC. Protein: CASSLAETFQHYGYTF.

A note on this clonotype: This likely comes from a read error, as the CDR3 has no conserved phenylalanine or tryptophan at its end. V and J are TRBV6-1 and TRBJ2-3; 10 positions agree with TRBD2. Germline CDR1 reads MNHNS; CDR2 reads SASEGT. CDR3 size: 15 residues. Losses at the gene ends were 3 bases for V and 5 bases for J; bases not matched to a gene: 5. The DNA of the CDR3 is TGTGCCAGCAGTGAGGTGTTAGCGGGGGGAGATACGCAGTATTTA. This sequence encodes CASSEVLAGGDTQYL.

The CDR3 loop reads CSVAGTDSYEQYF. The CDR3 DNA follows: TGCAGCGTGGCCGGGACAGATTCCTACGAGCAGTACTTC. The chain couples TRBV29-1 to TRBJ2-7; 7 bases match TRBD1. This CDR3 comprises 13 residues. Germline V gene sequence: CDR1 SQVTM, CDR2 ANQGSEA. The V gene end was trimmed by 6 bases and the J gene end by 1 base; junction bases not matched to a gene: 6.

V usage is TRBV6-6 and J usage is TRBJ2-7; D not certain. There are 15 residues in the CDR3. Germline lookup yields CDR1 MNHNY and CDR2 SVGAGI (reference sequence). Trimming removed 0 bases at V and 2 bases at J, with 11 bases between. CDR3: CASSYSGRRPYEQYF. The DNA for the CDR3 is TGTGCCAGCAGTTACTCAGGCAGAAGGCCCTACGAGCAGTACTTC.

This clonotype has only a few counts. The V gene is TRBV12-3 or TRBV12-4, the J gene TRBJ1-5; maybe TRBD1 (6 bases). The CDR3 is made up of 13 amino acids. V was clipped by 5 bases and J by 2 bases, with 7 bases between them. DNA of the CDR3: TGTGCCAGCAGTCCAGGGGGCAATCAGCCCCAGCATTTT. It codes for CASSPGGNQPQHF.

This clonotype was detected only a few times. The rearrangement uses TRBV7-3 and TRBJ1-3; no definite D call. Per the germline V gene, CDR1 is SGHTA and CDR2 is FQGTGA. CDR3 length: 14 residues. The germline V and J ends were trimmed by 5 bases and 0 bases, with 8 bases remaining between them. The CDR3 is CASSTGVSGNTIYF. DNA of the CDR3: TGTGCCAGCAGCACCGGCGTCTCTGGAAACACCATATATTTT.

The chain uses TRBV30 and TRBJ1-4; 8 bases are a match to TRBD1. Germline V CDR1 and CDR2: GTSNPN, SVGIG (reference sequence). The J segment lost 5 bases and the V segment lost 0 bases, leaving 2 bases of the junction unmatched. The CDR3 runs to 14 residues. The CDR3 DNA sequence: TGTGCCTGGAGTGTAGGGACAGGAAATGAAAAACTGTTTTTT. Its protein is CAWSVGTGNEKLFF.

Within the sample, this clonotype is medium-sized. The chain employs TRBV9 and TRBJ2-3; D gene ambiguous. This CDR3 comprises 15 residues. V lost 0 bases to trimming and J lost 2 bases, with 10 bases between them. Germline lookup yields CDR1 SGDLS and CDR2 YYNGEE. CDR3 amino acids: CASSVEGSHTDTQYF. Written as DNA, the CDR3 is TGTGCCAGCAGCGTAGAAGGCAGCCACACAGATACGCAGTATTTT.

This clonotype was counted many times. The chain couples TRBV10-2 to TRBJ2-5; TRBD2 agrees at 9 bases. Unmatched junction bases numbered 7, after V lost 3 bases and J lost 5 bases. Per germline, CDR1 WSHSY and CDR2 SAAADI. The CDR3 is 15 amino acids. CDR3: CASSDLAGVPETQYF. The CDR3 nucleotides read TGCGCCAGCAGTGATTTAGCGGGAGTTCCGGAGACCCAGTACTTC.

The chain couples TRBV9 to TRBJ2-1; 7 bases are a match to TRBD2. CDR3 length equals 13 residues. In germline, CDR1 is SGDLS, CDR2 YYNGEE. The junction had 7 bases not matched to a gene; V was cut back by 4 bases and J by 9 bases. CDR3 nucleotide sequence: TGTGCCAGCAGCTTGGGACTAAAGGGTGAGCAGTTCTTC. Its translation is CASSLGLKGEQFF. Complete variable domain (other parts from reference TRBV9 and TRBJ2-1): DSGVTQTPKHLITATGQRVTLRCSPRSGDLSVYWYQQSLDQGLQFLIQYYNGEERAKGNILERFSAQQFPDLHSELNLSSLELGDSALYFCASSLGLKGEQFFGPGTRLTVL.

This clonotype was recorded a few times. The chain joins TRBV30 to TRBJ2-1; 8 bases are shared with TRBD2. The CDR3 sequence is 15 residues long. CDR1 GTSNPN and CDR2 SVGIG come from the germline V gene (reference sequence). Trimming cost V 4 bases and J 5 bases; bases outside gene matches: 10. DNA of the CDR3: TGTGCCTGGAACTCCTTAGCGGGACTAAACAATGAGCAGTTCTTC. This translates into CAWNSLAGLNNEQFF.

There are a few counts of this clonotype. The CDR3 region has the DNA TGTGCCAGCAGCCACTCAGGGAGAGAGACCCAGTACTTC. Translated: CASSHSGRETQYF. V usage is TRBV7-9 and J usage is TRBJ2-5; D could derive from TRBD1 or TRBD2 (5 bases each). Germline-derived CDR1 and CDR2 are SEHNR and FQNEAQ (reference sequence). This CDR3 spans 13 amino acids. Trimming stripped 5 bases from V and 4 bases from J, with 11 bases between.